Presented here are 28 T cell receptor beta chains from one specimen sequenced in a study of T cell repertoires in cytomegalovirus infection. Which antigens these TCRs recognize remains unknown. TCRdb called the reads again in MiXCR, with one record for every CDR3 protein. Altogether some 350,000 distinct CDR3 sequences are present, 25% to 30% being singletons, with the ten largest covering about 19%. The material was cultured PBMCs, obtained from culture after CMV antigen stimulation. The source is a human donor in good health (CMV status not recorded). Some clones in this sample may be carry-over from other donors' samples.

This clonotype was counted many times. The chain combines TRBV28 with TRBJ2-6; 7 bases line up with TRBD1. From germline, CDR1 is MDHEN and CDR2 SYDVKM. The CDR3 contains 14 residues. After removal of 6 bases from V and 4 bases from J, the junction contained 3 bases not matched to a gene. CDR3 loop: CASSGTAGANVLTF. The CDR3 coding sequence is TGTGCCAGCAGCGGGACAGCCGGGGCCAACGTCCTGACTTTC.

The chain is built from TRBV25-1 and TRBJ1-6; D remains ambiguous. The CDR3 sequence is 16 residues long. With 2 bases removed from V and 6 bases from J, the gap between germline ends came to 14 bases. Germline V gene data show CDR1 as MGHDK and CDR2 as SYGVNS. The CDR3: CASSEESAGRNSPLHF. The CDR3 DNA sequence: TGTGCCAGCAGTGAAGAGTCAGCAGGCCGTAATTCACCCCTCCACTTT. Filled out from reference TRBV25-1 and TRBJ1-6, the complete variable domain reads EADIYQTPRYLVIGTGKKITLECSQTMGHDKMYWYQQDPGMELHLIHYSYGVNSTEKGDLSSESTVSRIRTEHFPLTLESARPSHTSQYLCASSEESAGRNSPLHFGNGTRLTVT.

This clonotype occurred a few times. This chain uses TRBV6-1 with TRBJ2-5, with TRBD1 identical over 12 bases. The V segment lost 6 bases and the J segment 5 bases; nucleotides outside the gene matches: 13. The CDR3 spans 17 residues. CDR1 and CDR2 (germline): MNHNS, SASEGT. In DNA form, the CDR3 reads TGTGCCAGCAGGAGGGGGGACAGGGGGCTTTTTGAGGAGACCCAGTACTTC. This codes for CASRRGDRGLFEETQYF.

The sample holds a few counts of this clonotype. CDR3 sequence (DNA): TGTGCCAGCAGTTTTAGGGGGAAGGGGGTAGCGGGAGTGTGTGAGCAGTTCTTC. Amino acid sequence: CASSFRGKGVAGVCEQFF. The rearrangement joins TRBV12-3 or TRBV12-4 to TRBJ2-1; 9 bases line up with TRBD2. V dropped 3 bases and J dropped 9; count of bases not matched to a gene: 18. CDR3 length: 18 amino acids.

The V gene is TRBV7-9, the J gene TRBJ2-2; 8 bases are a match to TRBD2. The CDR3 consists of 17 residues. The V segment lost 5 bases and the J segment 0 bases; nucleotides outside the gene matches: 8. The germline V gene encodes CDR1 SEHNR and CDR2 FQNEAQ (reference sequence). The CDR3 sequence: CASSDPWTSPNTGELFF. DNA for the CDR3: TGTGCCAGCAGCGATCCCTGGACTAGCCCGAACACCGGGGAGCTGTTTTTT.

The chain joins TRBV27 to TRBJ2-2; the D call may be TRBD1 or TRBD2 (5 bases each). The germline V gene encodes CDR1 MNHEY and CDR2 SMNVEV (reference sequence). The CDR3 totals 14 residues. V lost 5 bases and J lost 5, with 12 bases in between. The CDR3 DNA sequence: TGTGCCAGCAGTGACAGCAGAGGGACCGGGGAGCTGTTTTTT. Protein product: CASSDSRGTGELFF.

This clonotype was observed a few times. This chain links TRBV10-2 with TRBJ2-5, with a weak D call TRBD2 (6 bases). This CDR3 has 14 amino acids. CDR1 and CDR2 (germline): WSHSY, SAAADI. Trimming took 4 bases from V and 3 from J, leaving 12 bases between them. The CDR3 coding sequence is TGCGCCAGCAGTGCCAGCGGGCCTAAAGAGACCCAGTACTTC. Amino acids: CASSASGPKETQYF.

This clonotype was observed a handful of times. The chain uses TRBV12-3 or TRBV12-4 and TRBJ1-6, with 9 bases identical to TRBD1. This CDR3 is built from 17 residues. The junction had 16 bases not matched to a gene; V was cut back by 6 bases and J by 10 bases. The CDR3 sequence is CASRNQGLQGARSPLHF. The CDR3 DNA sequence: TGTGCCAGCAGGAATCAGGGTCTACAGGGGGCTCGATCACCCCTCCACTTT.

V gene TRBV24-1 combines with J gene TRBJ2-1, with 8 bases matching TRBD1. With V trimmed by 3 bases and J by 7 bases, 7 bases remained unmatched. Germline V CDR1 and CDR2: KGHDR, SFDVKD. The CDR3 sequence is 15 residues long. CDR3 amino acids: CATSDVGQVANEQFF. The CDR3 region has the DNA TGTGCCACCAGTGATGTGGGACAGGTGGCTAATGAGCAGTTCTTC.

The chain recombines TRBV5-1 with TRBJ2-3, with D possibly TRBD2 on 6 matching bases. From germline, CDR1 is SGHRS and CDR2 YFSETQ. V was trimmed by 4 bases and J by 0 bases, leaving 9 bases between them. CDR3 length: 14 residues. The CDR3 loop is CASSPDYSTDTQYF. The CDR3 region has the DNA TGCGCCAGCAGCCCGGACTACAGCACAGATACGCAGTATTTT.

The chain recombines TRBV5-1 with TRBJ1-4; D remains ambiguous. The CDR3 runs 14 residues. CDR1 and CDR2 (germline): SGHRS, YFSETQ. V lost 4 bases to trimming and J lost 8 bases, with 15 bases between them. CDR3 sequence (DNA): TGCGCCAGCAGCCTAGAGGAGGGCCGAGAAAAACTGTTTTTT. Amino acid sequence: CASSLEEGREKLFF.

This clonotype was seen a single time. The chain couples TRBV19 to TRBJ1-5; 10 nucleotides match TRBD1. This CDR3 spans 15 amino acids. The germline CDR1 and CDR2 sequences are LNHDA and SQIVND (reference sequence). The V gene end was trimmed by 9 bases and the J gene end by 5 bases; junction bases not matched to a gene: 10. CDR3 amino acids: CARRQGAMDDQPQHF. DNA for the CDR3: TGTGCCAGAAGACAGGGGGCGATGGATGATCAGCCCCAGCATTTT.

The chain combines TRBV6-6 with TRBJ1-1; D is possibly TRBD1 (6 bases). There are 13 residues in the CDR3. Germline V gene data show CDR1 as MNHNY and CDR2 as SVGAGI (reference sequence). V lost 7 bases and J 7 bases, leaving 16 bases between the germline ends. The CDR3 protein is CASIEGGRLEAFF. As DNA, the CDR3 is TGTGCCAGCATCGAGGGGGGACGTCTTGAAGCTTTCTTT.

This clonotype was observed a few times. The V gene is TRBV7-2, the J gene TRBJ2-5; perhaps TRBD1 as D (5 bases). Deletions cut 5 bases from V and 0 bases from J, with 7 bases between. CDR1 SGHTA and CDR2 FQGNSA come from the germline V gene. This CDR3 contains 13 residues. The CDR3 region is CASSRTNQETQYF. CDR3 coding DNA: TGTGCCAGCAGCCGGACAAACCAAGAGACCCAGTACTTC.

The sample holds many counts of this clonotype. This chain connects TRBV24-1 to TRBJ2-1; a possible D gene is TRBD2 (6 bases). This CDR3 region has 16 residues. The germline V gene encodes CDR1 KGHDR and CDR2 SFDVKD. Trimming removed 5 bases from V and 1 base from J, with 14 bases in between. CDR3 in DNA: TGTGCCACCAGTGGGACTACCGGAAGGTCCTACAATGAGCAGTTCTTC. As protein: CATSGTTGRSYNEQFF.

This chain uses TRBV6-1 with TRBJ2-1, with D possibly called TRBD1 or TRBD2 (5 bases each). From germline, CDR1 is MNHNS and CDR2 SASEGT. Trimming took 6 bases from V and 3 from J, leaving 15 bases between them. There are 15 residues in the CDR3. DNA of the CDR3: TGTGCCAGCAGGCCGCCGGGACGGATCTACAATGAGCAGTTCTTC. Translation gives CASRPPGRIYNEQFF.

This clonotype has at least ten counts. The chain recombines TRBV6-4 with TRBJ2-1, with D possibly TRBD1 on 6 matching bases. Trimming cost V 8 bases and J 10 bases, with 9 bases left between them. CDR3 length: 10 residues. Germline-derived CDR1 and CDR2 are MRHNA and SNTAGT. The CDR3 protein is CASGTGEQFF. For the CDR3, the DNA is TGTGCCAGCGGTACAGGGGAGCAGTTCTTC.

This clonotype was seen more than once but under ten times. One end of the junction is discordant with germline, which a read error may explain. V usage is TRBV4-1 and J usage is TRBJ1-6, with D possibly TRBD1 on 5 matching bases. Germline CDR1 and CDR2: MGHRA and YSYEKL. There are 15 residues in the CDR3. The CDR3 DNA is TGTGCCAGCAGCCAAGAGGTGGGGGTCGTGTCCACCCTCCACTTT. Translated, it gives CASSQEVGVVSTLHF.

The CDR3 DNA is TGTGCCACAAAAAGGAGGGGCTTGTACAATGAGCAGTTCTTC. Translated: CATKRRGLYNEQFF. The chain has TRBV6-6 and TRBJ2-1; maybe TRBD2 (6 bases). The V gene's germline CDR1 is MNHNY and CDR2 SVGAGI (reference sequence). The CDR3 spans 14 residues. Trimming removed 10 bases from V and 4 bases from J, with 17 bases in between.

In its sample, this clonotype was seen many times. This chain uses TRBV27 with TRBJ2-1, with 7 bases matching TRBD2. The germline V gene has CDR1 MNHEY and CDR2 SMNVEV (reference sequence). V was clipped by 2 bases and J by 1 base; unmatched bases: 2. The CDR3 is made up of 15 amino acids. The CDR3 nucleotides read TGTGCCAGCAGTTTAAGTAGCGGGTCCTACAATGAGCAGTTCTTC. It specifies CASSLSSGSYNEQFF.

This chain's CDR3 is CAISESGTSGNTIYF. The CDR3, as DNA: TGTGCCATCAGTGAGTCGGGAACCTCTGGAAACACCATATATTTT. This chain connects TRBV10-3 to TRBJ1-3; D not resolved. V was cut by 0 bases and J by 0 bases, with 6 bases left in between. This CDR3 comprises 15 residues. Per the germline V gene, CDR1 is ENHRY and CDR2 is SYGVKD.

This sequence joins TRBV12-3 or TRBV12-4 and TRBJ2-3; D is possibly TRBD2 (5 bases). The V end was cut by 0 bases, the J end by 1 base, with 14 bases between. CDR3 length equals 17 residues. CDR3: CASSLAGVAGGTDTQYF. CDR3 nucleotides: TGTGCCAGCAGTTTAGCGGGAGTCGCCGGGGGCACAGATACGCAGTATTTT.

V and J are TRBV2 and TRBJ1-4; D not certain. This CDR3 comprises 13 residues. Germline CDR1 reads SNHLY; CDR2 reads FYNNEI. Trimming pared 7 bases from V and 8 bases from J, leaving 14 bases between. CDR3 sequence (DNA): TGTGCCAGCACATCCAGGCTCGTCGAAAAACTGTTTTTT. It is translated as CASTSRLVEKLFF.

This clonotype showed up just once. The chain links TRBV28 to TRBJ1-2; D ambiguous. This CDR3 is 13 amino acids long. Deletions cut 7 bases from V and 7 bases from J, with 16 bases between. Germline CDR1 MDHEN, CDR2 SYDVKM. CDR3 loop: CASNLRNPSGYTF. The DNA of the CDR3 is TGTGCCAGCAATCTCCGGAACCCCTCTGGCTACACCTTC.

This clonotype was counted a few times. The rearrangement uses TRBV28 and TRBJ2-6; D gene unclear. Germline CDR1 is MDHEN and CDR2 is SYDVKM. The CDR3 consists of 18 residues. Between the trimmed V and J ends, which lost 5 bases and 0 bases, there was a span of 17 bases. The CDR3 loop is CASSPSRAFFSGANVLTF. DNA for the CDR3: TGTGCCAGCAGTCCCTCCCGTGCCTTCTTCTCTGGGGCCAACGTCCTGACTTTC.

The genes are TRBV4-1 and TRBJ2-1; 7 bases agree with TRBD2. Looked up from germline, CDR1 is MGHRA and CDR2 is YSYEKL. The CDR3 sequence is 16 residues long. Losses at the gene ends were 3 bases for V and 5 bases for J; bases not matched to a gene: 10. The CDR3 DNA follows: TGCGCCAGCAGCCATCCCTTGGCGGGACTACACAATGAGCAGTTCTTC. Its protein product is CASSHPLAGLHNEQFF.

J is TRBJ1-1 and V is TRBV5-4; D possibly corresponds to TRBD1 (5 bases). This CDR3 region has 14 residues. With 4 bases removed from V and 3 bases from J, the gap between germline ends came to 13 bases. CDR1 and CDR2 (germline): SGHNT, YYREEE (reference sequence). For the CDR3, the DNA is TGTGCCAGCAGCCGTGCGGGGGGATACACTGAAGCTTTCTTT. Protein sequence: CASSRAGGYTEAFF.

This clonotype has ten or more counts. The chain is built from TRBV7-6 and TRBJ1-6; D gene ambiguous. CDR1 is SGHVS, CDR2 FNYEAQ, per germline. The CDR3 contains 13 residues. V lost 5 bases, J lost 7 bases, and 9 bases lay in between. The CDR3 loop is CASSGGLNSPLHF. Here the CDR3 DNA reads TGTGCCAGCAGCGGTGGATTAAATTCACCCCTCCACTTT.